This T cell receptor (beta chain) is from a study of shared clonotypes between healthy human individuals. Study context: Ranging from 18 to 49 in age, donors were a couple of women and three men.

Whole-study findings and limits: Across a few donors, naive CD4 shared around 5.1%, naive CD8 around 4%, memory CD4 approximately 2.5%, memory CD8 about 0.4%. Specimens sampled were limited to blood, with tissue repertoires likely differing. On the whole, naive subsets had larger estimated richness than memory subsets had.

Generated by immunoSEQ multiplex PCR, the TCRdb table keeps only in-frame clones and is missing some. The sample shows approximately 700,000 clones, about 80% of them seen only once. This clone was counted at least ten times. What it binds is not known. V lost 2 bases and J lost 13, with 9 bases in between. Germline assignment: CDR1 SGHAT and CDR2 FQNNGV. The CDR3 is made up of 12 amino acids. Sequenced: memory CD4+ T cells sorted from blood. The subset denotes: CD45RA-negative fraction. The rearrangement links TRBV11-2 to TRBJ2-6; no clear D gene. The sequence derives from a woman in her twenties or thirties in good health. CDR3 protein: CASSLIGNVLTF. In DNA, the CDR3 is TGTGCCAGCAGCTTAATAGGAAATGTCCTGACTTTC.